A single sample gave rise to the 20 T cell receptor beta chains below, sequenced in a study of blood T cell repertoires in COVID-19. Profiling relied on immunoSEQ multiplex PCR, and the TCRdb table lists in-frame clones only, not all of them. The sample consists of around 200,000 clones, roughly 87% of them appearing once. Sequencing input: peripheral blood. Receptors originate from a middle-aged woman with acute or convalescent COVID-19.

The table lists this clone with a count of one. The chain recombines TRBV9 with TRBJ2-3; 11 bases line up with TRBD1. Per germline, CDR1 SGDLS and CDR2 YYNGEE. This CDR3 contains 17 residues. The V segment lost 0 bases and the J segment 8 bases; nucleotides outside the gene matches: 11. CDR3 amino acids: CASSVATGTGGRGTQYF. The CDR3 DNA sequence: TGTGCCAGCAGCGTAGCTACCGGGACAGGGGGGAGAGGTACGCAGTATTTT.

This CDR3 is CASSSFYYQAHYEQYF. CDR3 bases: TGTGCCAGCAGTTCGTTCTATTACCAGGCCCACTACGAGCAGTACTTC. The chain has TRBV28 and TRBJ2-7; D is ambiguous. The CDR3 sequence is 16 residues long. The germline gives CDR1 MDHEN, CDR2 SYDVKM. With 4 bases removed from V and 3 bases from J, the gap between germline ends came to 19 bases. Full variable domain (rest looked up from reference TRBV28 and TRBJ2-7): DVKVTQSSRYLVKRTGEKVFLECVQDMDHENMFWYRQDPGLGLRLIYFSYDVKMKEKGDIPEGYSVSREKKERFSLILESASTNQTSMYLCASSSFYYQAHYEQYFGPGTRLTVT.

The chain combines TRBV7-6 with TRBJ2-1, with TRBD1 as a possible D gene (5 bases). CDR1 SGHVS and CDR2 FNYEAQ come from the germline V gene. The V end was cut by 3 bases, the J end by 4 bases, with 13 bases between. The CDR3 has 15 residues. CDR3 residues: CASSLGQGIYNEQFF. The CDR3 region has the DNA TGTGCCAGCAGCTTGGGCCAGGGAATTTACAATGAGCAGTTCTTC.

The V call is TRBV5-1, the J call TRBJ1-6, with D perhaps matching TRBD1 (6 bases). This CDR3 region has 14 residues. Trimming cost V 3 bases and J 7 bases, with 11 bases left between them. In germline, CDR1 is SGHRS, CDR2 YFSETQ. The CDR3 coding sequence is TGCGCCAGCAGCTCTGGACAGCTAAATTCACCCCTCCACTTT. Protein sequence: CASSSGQLNSPLHF.

The chain has TRBV27 and TRBJ2-6; D not resolved. Trimming left V 4 bases short and J 4 bases short, with 17 bases between. CDR3 size: 17 residues. Germline CDR1 MNHEY, CDR2 SMNVEV (reference sequence). This CDR3 reads CASSYLPTMAGANVLTF. The CDR3 nucleotides are TGTGCCAGCAGTTACCTGCCCACAATGGCCGGGGCCAACGTCCTGACTTTC.

Comment on this clone: The identical CDR3 is also encoded by other nucleotide sequences in the sample. The CDR3 region has the DNA TGCGCCAGCAGCTTAACAGGGGTTGAGCAGTACTTC. It yields the protein CASSLTGVEQYF. The V call is TRBV5-1, the J call TRBJ2-7; TRBD1 agrees at 7 bases. The CDR3 has 12 residues. V was clipped by 2 bases and J by 7 bases; unmatched bases: 3. Germline values: CDR1 SGHRS, CDR2 YFSETQ.

J is TRBJ1-5 and V is TRBV7-2; D unclear. The CDR3 is 13 residues long. V lost 5 bases to trimming and J lost 6 bases, with 11 bases between them. Germline CDR1 reads SGHTA; CDR2 reads FQGNSA. Here the CDR3 reads CASSPADGQPQHF. CDR3 in DNA: TGTGCCAGCAGCCCGGCGGATGGTCAGCCCCAGCATTTT.

This rearrangement joins TRBV14 to TRBJ1-1; possible D gene TRBD1, 5 bases. Germline loops: CDR1 SGHDN, CDR2 FVKESK. V was clipped by 4 bases and J by 8 bases, with 11 bases between them. CDR3 length: 12 residues. CDR3 nucleotide sequence: TGTGCCAGCAGCCGACAGCCTCCGGAAGCTTTCTTT. Its translation: CASSRQPPEAFF.

The chain combines TRBV28 with TRBJ2-3, with 7 nucleotides matching TRBD1. The CDR3 extends over 16 amino acids. V was pared by 3 bases and J by 2 bases, with 8 bases of the junction left unmatched. The germline gives CDR1 MDHEN, CDR2 SYDVKM. In nucleotides, the CDR3 is TGTGCCAGCAGTTTGAGCGGACAGGACTTCACAGATACGCAGTATTTT. It yields the protein CASSLSGQDFTDTQYF.

The chain has TRBV27 and TRBJ2-7, with a weak D call TRBD2 (5 bases). The CDR3 consists of 15 residues. V was trimmed by 0 bases and J by 6 bases, leaving 15 bases between them. In germline, CDR1 is MNHEY, CDR2 SMNVEV (reference sequence). The CDR3 coding sequence is TGTGCCAGCAGTTTATCGGCAGGACTGGGCGCCGAGCAGTACTTC. This translates into CASSLSAGLGAEQYF.

J is TRBJ1-2 and V is TRBV7-9, with D perhaps matching TRBD1 (6 bases). The CDR3 spans 14 residues. Germline V gene sequence: CDR1 SEHNR, CDR2 FQNEAQ (reference sequence). Trimming left V 1 base short and J 7 bases short, with 13 bases between. In nucleotides, the CDR3 is TGTGCCAGCAGCTTAGTTACGGCAGGGGCTGGCTACACCTTC. It encodes CASSLVTAGAGYTF.

This clone was seen only a few times. The chain combines TRBV27 with TRBJ2-3; D possibly corresponds to TRBD2 (7 bases). Looked up from germline, CDR1 is MNHEY and CDR2 is SMNVEV (reference sequence). The CDR3 is 15 amino acids. Trimming took 7 bases from V and 2 from J, leaving 16 bases between them. CDR3 amino acids: CASTSGGANTDTQYF. The CDR3, as DNA: TGTGCCAGCACCTCTGGGGGGGCCAACACAGATACGCAGTATTTT.

This clone appeared a single time. J is TRBJ2-5 and V is TRBV5-1; 9 bases are shared with TRBD2. V lost 0 bases and J lost 4; bases outside the gene matches: 7. CDR1 is SGHRS and CDR2 is YFSETQ in the germline V gene. CDR3 size: 16 residues. Written as DNA, the CDR3 is TGCGCCAGCAGCTTGGAGCCTAGCGGGAATTCAGAGACCCAGTACTTC. Translated: CASSLEPSGNSETQYF. The full variable domain, its missing parts supplied by reference TRBV5-1 and TRBJ2-5, is KAGVTQTPRYLIKTRGQQVTLSCSPISGHRSVSWYQQTPGQGLQFLFEYFSETQRNKGNFPGRFSGRQFSNSRSEMNVSTLELGDSALYLCASSLEPSGNSETQYFGPGTRLLVL.

The chain has TRBV7-6 and TRBJ2-1; TRBD2 might be the D (6 bases). The CDR3 loop spans 15 amino acids. In germline, CDR1 is SGHVS, CDR2 FNYEAQ. Trimming removed 4 bases from V and 0 bases from J, with 10 bases in between. The CDR3 sequence is CASSSHGSSYNEQFF. Here the CDR3 DNA reads TGTGCCAGCAGCTCCCACGGGAGCTCCTACAATGAGCAGTTCTTC.

This clone has more than one count but fewer than ten. The sample contains more than one DNA sequence encoding this CDR3. The V call is TRBV2, the J call TRBJ1-1; D is unresolved. Trimming pared 5 bases from V and 7 bases from J, leaving 5 bases between. This CDR3 region has 10 residues. Germline V lookup: CDR1 SNHLY, CDR2 FYNNEI. This CDR3 is CASSLGEAFF. For the CDR3, the DNA is TGTGCCAGCAGTCTAGGTGAAGCTTTCTTT. Full variable domain (remainder filled in from reference TRBV2 and TRBJ1-1): EPEVTQTPSHQVTQMGQEVILRCVPISNHLYFYWYRQILGQKVEFLVSFYNNEISEKSEIFDDQFSVERPDGSNFTLKIRSTKLEDSAMYFCASSLGEAFFGQGTRLTVV.

The chain couples TRBV27 to TRBJ2-3; TRBD2 matches 13 bases. CDR3 length equals 16 residues. V shed 5 bases, J shed 2 bases, and the junction held 4 bases outside the gene matches. Germline V CDR1 and CDR2: MNHEY, SMNVEV (reference sequence). The CDR3 nucleotides read TGTGCCAGCAGTCAGGGACTAGCGGGACTCACAGATACGCAGTATTTT. Protein: CASSQGLAGLTDTQYF.

The V and J genes are TRBV7-2 and TRBJ2-3; no firm D call. CDR1 and CDR2 from the germline V gene are SGHTA and FQGNSA. V shed 4 bases and J shed 1 base, with 6 bases lying between them. The CDR3 is 13 residues long. The CDR3 nucleotides read TGTGCCAGCAGCTCCGGTGGCACAGATACGCAGTATTTT. This encodes CASSSGGTDTQYF. Full variable domain (outside the CDR3, taken from reference TRBV7-2 and TRBJ2-3): GAGVSQSPSNKVTEKGKDVELRCDPISGHTALYWYRQSLGQGLEFLIYFQGNSAPDKSGLPSDRFSAERTGGSVSTLTIQRTQQEDSAVYLCASSSGGTDTQYFGPGTRLTVL.

V gene TRBV12-5 combines with J gene TRBJ2-7, with a weak D call TRBD1 (5 bases). V was shortened by 9 bases and J by 4 bases, with 13 bases between the two germline ends. The length of the CDR3 is 12 residues. Germline values: CDR1 LGHNT, CDR2 FRNRAP. The CDR3 DNA reads TGTGCTAGGCTGGCAGGGATTTACGAGCAGTACTTC. This gives the protein CARLAGIYEQYF.

This chain uses TRBV6-5 with TRBJ2-3; D is possibly TRBD1 (6 bases). CDR1 MNHEY and CDR2 SVGAGI come from the germline V gene. V was trimmed by 7 bases and J by 2 bases, leaving 13 bases between them. This CDR3 has 14 amino acids. Here the CDR3 reads CASTARDNTDTQYF. In DNA form, the CDR3 reads TGTGCCAGCACCGCTAGGGACAACACAGATACGCAGTATTTT.

The rearrangement uses TRBV28 and TRBJ1-1; D remains unclear. CDR3 length: 15 amino acids. With 8 bases removed from V and 2 bases from J, the gap between germline ends came to 18 bases. Germline V gene sequence: CDR1 MDHEN, CDR2 SYDVKM. CDR3 sequence: CASDRNTALNTEAFF. CDR3 coding DNA: TGTGCCAGCGACCGTAACACCGCACTAAACACTGAAGCTTTCTTT.